This T cell receptor beta chain was retrieved from a study of blood T cell repertoires in COVID-19. Background on the study: Donors in the United States, Italy and Spain gave samples during acute or convalescent COVID-19. Nucleic acid was either cDNA or gDNA, and it came from T cells, B-cell-depleted T cells, or PBMCs.

TCRdb's table, derived via immunoSEQ multiplex PCR, lists solely in-frame clones and lacks some. Among some 270,000 clones listed, approximately 90% were seen once. V lost 1 base and J lost 3, with 9 bases in between. The CDR3 length is 14 residues. Germline lookup yields CDR1 SGHAT and CDR2 FQNNGV. The chain recombines TRBV11-2 with TRBJ1-1, with D perhaps matching TRBD1 (6 bases). The TCR sequence derives from a man aged 25-40 years with acute or convalescent COVID-19. Sequenced material: peripheral blood. This CDR3 reads CASSLVGGHTEAFF. The CDR3 DNA reads as TGTGCCAGCAGCTTAGTGGGGGGGCACACTGAAGCTTTCTTT.